Many counts were recorded for the clone carrying this T cell receptor (beta chain). Germline values: CDR1 SGHAT, CDR2 FQNNGV. The CDR3 totals 15 residues. V shed 5 bases and J 4 bases; nucleotides not matched to a gene: 8. The data belong to a study of Graves' ophthalmopathy and Graves' hyperthyroidism. RNA transcripts were the template, and TCR beta CDR3 regions were amplified from them. HTBI primers were used in a first-round RT-PCR, which preceded a second-round multiplex PCR. TCRdb re-analysed the multiplex PCR reads in MiXCR, keeping a single row per CDR3 protein. The sample records roughly 400,000 distinct CDR3 sequences, 15% being singletons.

The origin of this receptor is a woman under 30 with stable Graves' hyperthyroidism. V gene TRBV11-2 combines with J gene TRBJ1-2; 9 bases are a match to TRBD1. Sequenced: peripheral blood. The CDR3 DNA is TGTGCCAGCAGCACCTACAGGGGGCCGCCCTATGGCTACACCTTC. Protein product: CASSTYRGPPYGYTF. Full variable domain (rest looked up from reference TRBV11-2 and TRBJ1-2): EAGVAQSPRYKIIEKRQSVAFWCNPISGHATLYWYQQILGQGPKLLIQFQNNGVVDDSQLPKDRFSAERLKGVDSTLKIQPAKLEDSAVYLCASSTYRGPPYGYTFGSGTRLTVV.